Below, one T cell receptor beta chain is given with its context. Its antigen is currently unknown. The data originate from a study of PD-1 blockade in classical Hodgkin lymphoma. Whole-study results and caveats: The study found complete responders had baseline diversity similar to newly diagnosed patients.

CDR1 is SGHAT, CDR2 FQNNGV, per germline. V lost 2 bases, J lost 1 base, and 11 bases lay in between. The CDR3 runs 15 residues. TCRdb keeps only in-frame clones here, not all; method: immunoSEQ multiplex PCR. The sample records 25,000 to 35,000 clones, roughly 80% being singletons. The time point was: cycle 4 day 1 (C4D1), after 6 weeks of nivolumab. All the patients suffered relapse after autologous stem cell transplantation, and brentuximab vedotin exposure differed. The CD4+ T cells used were purified from thawed PBMCs through magnetic negative selection. The source material was CD4+ T cells from blood, sampled before the fourth cycle of nivolumab. This chain joins TRBV11-2 and TRBJ1-1; D unclear. This receptor was taken from a human donor with classical Hodgkin lymphoma. The CDR3 region is CASSLRSAANTEAFF. The DNA of the CDR3 is TGTGCCAGCAGCTTAAGGTCTGCGGCGAACACTGAAGCTTTCTTT.